This T cell receptor beta chain was observed in a study of CD4 T cells in relation to SARS-CoV-2 and coronaviruses. General observations from the study: Crossreactivity was assessed only for spike protein, not other viral proteins. Monoreactive clones expanded significantly more to SARS-CoV-2 than crossreactive clones did. About 65% of donors had memory CD4+ clonotypes crossrecognizing SARS-CoV-2 and common cold coronavirus spike.

V gave up 8 bases and J gave up 5 bases; unmatched junction bases: 2. The germline V gene has CDR1 LGHDT and CDR2 YNNKEL (reference sequence). The CDR3 length is 14 residues. The unexposed donors gave CD4+ T cells in 2011-2018, prior to COVID-19. Assay: immunoSEQ multiplex PCR; the TCRdb copy retains only in-frame clones and omits some. The table records about 65,000 clones, around 87% of them present only once. This clone was seen once. The antigen remains undetermined. The sequencing sample was made of memory CD4+ T cells from PBMCs. The chain recombines TRBV3-1 (or the pseudogene TRBV3-2) with TRBJ2-1; TRBD2 matches at 14 bases. The receptor was derived from a human donor in good health. The CDR3, as DNA: TGTGCCAGCGAGACTAGCGGGGGGGACAATGAGCAGTTCTTC. Protein: CASETSGGDNEQFF.